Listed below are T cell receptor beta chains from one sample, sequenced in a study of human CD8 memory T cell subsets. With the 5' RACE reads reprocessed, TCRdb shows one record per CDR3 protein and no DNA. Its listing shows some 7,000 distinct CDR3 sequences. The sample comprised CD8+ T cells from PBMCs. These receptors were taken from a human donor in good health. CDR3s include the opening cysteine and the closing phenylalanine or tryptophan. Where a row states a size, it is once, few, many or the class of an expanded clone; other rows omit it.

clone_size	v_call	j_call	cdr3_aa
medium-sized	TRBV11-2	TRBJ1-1	CASSLARAMNTEAFF
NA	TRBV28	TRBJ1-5	CASSATGIGTGLQPQHF
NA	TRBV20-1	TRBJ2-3	CSARDPASGRALFADTQYF
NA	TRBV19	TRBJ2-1	CASTLAGGPQVNEQFF
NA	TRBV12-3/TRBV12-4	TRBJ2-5	CASSLVGRETQYF
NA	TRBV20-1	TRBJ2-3	CSAKRGTDTQYF
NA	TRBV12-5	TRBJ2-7	CASGSTPYEQYF
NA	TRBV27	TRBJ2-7	CASSLGGRKDEQYF
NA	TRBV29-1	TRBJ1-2	CSVEDRELTFLGGYTF
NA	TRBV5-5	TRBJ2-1	CASSPRVGGNEQFF
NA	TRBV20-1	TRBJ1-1	CSARDPVRGNTEAFF
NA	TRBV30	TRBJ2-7	CAWSVGGSYEQYF
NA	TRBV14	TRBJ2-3	CASSHLAGKTDTQYF
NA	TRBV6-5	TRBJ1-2	CASTPQGGRFGYTF
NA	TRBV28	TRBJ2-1	CASSPAGGSYNEQFF
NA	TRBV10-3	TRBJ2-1	CAISESWGAYSYNEQFF
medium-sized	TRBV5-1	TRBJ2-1	CASRWGSYTYNEQFF
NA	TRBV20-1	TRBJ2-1	CSAPMGVYNEQFF
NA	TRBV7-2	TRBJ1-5	CASSLGHRDPQHF
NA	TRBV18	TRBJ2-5	CASCPEEGAITQYF
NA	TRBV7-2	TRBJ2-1	CASSLAAEYNEQFF
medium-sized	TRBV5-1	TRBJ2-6	CASSLGRANVLTF
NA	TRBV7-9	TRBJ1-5	CASSFEGKQPQHF
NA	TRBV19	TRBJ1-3	CASSDRGTGNTIYF
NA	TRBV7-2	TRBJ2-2	CASSFPTGELFF
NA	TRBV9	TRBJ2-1	CASSVEWNWDEQFF
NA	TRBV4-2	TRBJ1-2	CASSRAGDYGYTF
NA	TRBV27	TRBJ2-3	CASSRGASTDTQYF
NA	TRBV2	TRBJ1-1	CASSDGSLEAFF
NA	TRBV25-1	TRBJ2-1	CASSEVGLFEQFF
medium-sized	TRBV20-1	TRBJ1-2	CSASGTAGVGYGYTF